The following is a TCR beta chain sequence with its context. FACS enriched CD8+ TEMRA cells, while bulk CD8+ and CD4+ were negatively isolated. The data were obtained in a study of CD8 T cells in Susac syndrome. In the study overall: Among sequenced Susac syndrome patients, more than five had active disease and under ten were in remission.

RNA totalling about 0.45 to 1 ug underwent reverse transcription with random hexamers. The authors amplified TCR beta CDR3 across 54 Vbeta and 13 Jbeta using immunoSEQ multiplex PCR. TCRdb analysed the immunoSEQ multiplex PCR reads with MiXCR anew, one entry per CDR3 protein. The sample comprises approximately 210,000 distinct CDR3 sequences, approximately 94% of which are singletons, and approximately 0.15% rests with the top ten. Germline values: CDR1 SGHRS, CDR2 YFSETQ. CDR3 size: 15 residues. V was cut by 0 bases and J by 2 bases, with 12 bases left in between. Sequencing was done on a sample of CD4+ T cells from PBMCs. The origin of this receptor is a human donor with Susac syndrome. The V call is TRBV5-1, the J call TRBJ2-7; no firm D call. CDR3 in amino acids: CASSLASTTTYEQYF. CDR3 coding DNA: TGCGCCAGCAGCTTGGCTTCGACAACTACCTACGAGCAGTACTTC.